This TCR beta chain came from a study of vaccination and CD4 T cells after COVID-19. The Oncomine TCR Beta short-read assay sequenced DNA from cultured CD4+ T cells. Each CDR3 protein gets one entry after TCRdb re-called the PCR reads with MiXCR. The data contain about 12,000 distinct CDR3 sequences, around a third of them singletons. The CDR3 length is 13 residues. V shed 6 bases and J 3 bases; nucleotides not matched to a gene: 4. In germline, CDR1 is SNHLY, CDR2 FYNNEI. Remarks on this clonotype: What it binds is unknown.

The treatment is: approximately nine-day PBMC culture with coronavirus spike peptide pools or control peptides (ViraFEST assay). Material: CD4+ T cells from blood, cultured in vitro, obtained before SARS-CoV-2 vaccination. The clonotype originates from a human donor who received a COVID-19 vaccine. The chain is built from TRBV2 and TRBJ2-5, with TRBD1 identical over 7 bases. The CDR3 DNA sequence: TGTGCCAGCAGACCTGGGACAGAAGAGACCCAGTACTTC. Amino acid sequence: CASRPGTEETQYF.